These 14 T cell receptor beta chains share one sample of origin, sequenced in a study of blood T cell repertoires in COVID-19. Sequencing was performed with immunoSEQ multiplex PCR; in TCRdb, only in-frame clones are kept and a portion is missing. The data show about 190,000 clones, roughly 90% seen once. The specimen was peripheral blood. The source is a middle-aged man with acute or convalescent COVID-19.

The chain employs TRBV21-1 and TRBJ1-5. TRBV21-1 is shown as a pseudogene. This CDR3 contains 15 residues. This CDR3 reads CASSKRLMNHKPQHF. The CDR3, as DNA: TGTGCCAGCAGCAAAAGACTTATGAATCATAAGCCCCAGCATTTT.

The V gene is TRBV4-1, the J gene TRBJ1-5, with D possibly matching TRBD1 (6 bases). V was pared by 8 bases and J by 5 bases, with 13 bases between. Germline V CDR1 and CDR2: MGHRA, YSYEKL. This CDR3 is 13 amino acids long. CDR3 region: CASARTDYQPQHF. The DNA for the CDR3 is TGCGCCAGCGCGCGGACAGATTATCAGCCCCAGCATTTT.

The chain recombines TRBV19 with TRBJ1-3; 7 bases line up with TRBD1. Losses at the gene ends were 9 bases for V and 3 bases for J; bases not matched to a gene: 8. CDR1 and CDR2 from the germline V gene are LNHDA and SQIVND (reference sequence). CDR3 length equals 14 residues. CDR3 bases: TGTGCCAGCAACGCAGGGGGGCATGGAAACACCATATATTTT. It codes for CASNAGGHGNTIYF.

The chain recombines TRBV6-5 with TRBJ1-1; the D is unclear. This CDR3 comprises 14 residues. Germline V lookup: CDR1 MNHEY, CDR2 SVGAGI. Trimming left V 7 bases short and J 0 bases short, with 12 bases between. Here the CDR3 DNA reads TGTGCCAGCAAACGGAGGTCTATGAACACTGAAGCTTTCTTT. Protein: CASKRRSMNTEAFF.

Worth noting for this clone: One end of the junction does not line up with germline, which may come from a read error. The chain is built from TRBV10-3 and TRBJ2-3; D is undetermined. Per the germline V gene, CDR1 is ENHRY and CDR2 is SYGVKD. The CDR3 covers 14 residues. The CDR3: CVISGYLPGDTQYF. CDR3 nucleotides: TGTGTCATCAGTGGCTACTTGCCCGGGGATACGCAGTATTTT.

The chain uses TRBV6-5 and TRBJ1-5; 7 nucleotides line up with TRBD1. Per germline, CDR1 MNHEY and CDR2 SVGAGI. V was clipped by 6 bases and J by 6 bases; unmatched bases: 11. This CDR3 region has 15 residues. For the CDR3, the DNA is TGTGCCAGCAGCTTAGGGACAGTGCTCGGTCAGCCCCAGCATTTT. It yields the protein CASSLGTVLGQPQHF.

V gene TRBV6-2 or TRBV6-3 combines with J gene TRBJ1-2; D perhaps matches TRBD1 (5 bases). This CDR3 contains 14 residues. In germline, CDR1 is MNHEY, CDR2 SVGEGT. Between the trimmed V and J ends, which lost 2 bases and 5 bases, there was a span of 12 bases. The CDR3 DNA reads as TGTGCCAGCAGTTACGGTCCCCAGGGATATGGCTACACCTTC. Translation: CASSYGPQGYGYTF.

The count of this clone is one. The chain uses TRBV19 and TRBJ2-5; 7 bases agree with TRBD1. CDR1 LNHDA and CDR2 SQIVND come from the germline V gene (reference sequence). V was pared by 6 bases and J by 0 bases, with 1 base of the junction left unmatched. The CDR3 covers 13 residues. The CDR3 reads CASRGQDQETQYF. For the CDR3, the DNA is TGTGCCAGTAGAGGACAGGACCAAGAGACCCAGTACTTC.

The chain carries TRBV4-1 and TRBJ1-1, with D perhaps matching TRBD1 (5 bases). The ends were cut back, 0 bases at V and 1 base at J, with 15 bases in the middle. The V gene's germline CDR1 is MGHRA and CDR2 YSYEKL. The length of the CDR3 is 17 residues. The DNA for the CDR3 is TGCGCCAGCAGCCAAGATAGGTCAGGGACTTCGAACACTGAAGCTTTCTTT. Translation gives CASSQDRSGTSNTEAFF.

The V call is TRBV13, the J call TRBJ2-5; 11 bases are a match to TRBD1. V shed 0 bases, J shed 4 bases, and the junction held 4 bases outside the gene matches. Germline-derived CDR1 and CDR2 are PRHDT and FYEKMQ (reference sequence). The length of the CDR3 is 16 residues. CDR3 loop: CASSLGTGTGGETQYF. In DNA, the CDR3 is TGTGCCAGCAGCTTAGGGACCGGGACAGGGGGAGAGACCCAGTACTTC.

Ten or more counts support this clone. The chain carries TRBV5-1 and TRBJ1-1; D is uncertain. V was clipped by 0 bases and J by 1 base, with 10 bases between them. CDR1 SGHRS and CDR2 YFSETQ come from the germline V gene. The CDR3 totals 15 residues. The CDR3 DNA reads TGCGCCAGCAGCTTGGTGGCGGATCCGAACACTGAAGCTTTCTTT. Translation gives CASSLVADPNTEAFF.

The chain joins TRBV28 to TRBJ1-3; 7 bases line up with TRBD1. The CDR3 totals 15 residues. V was pared by 6 bases and J by 0 bases, with 5 bases of the junction left unmatched. Per germline, CDR1 MDHEN and CDR2 SYDVKM. As DNA, the CDR3 is TGTGCCAGCAGCGGGGACAGTTTCTCTGGAAACACCATATATTTT. The encoded protein is CASSGDSFSGNTIYF.

This chain uses TRBV29-1 with TRBJ1-1; TRBD1 is a possible D gene (6 bases). Trimming removed 4 bases from V and 0 bases from J, with 15 bases in between. The CDR3 length is 15 residues. Germline assignment: CDR1 SQVTM and CDR2 ANQGSEA. This CDR3 reads CSVVVQGNMNTEAFF. Here the CDR3 DNA reads TGCAGCGTTGTCGTGCAGGGGAACATGAACACTGAAGCTTTCTTT.

The chain joins TRBV29-1 to TRBJ1-1, with a tentative D call TRBD1 (5 bases). The ends were cut back, 5 bases at V and 0 bases at J, with 22 bases in the middle. Germline CDR1 is SQVTM and CDR2 is ANQGSEA. This CDR3 comprises 17 residues. CDR3 coding DNA: TGCAGCGTTACCGGGAGGCAGGGACCCTTCATGAACACTGAAGCTTTCTTT. The encoded protein is CSVTGRQGPFMNTEAFF.